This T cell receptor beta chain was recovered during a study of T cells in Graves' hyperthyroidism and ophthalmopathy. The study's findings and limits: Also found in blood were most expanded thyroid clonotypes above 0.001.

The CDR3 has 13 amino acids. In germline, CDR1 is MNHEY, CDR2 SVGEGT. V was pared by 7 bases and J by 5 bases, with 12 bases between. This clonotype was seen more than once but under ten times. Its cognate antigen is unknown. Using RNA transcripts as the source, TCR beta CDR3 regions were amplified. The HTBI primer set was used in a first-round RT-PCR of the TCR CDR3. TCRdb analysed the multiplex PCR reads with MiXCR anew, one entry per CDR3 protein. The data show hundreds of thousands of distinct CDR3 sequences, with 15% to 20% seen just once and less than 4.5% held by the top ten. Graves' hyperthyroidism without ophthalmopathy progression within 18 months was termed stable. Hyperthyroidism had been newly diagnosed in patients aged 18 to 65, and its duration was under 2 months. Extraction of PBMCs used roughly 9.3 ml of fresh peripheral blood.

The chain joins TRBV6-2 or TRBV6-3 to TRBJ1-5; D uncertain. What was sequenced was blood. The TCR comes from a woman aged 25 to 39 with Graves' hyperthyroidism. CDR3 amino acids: CASTDGTYQPQHF. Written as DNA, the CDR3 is TGTGCCAGCACCGACGGAACCTATCAGCCCCAGCATTTT.